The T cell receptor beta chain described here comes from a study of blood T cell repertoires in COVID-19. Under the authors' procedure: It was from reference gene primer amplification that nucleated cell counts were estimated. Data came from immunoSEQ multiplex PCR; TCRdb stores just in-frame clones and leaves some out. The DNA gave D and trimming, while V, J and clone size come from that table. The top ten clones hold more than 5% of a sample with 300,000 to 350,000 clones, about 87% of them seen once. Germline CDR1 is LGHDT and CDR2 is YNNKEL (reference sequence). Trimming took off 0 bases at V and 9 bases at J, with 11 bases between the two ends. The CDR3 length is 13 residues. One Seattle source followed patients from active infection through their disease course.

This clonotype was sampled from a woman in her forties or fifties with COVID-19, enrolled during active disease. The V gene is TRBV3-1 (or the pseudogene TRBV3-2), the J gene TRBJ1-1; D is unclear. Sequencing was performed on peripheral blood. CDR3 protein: CASSQDMARKAFF. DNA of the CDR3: TGTGCCAGCAGCCAAGACATGGCCAGGAAAGCTTTCTTT.